These T cell receptor beta chains were read from a single sample in a study of vaccination effects on CD4 cells after COVID-19. TCRdb's table, derived via immunoSEQ multiplex PCR, lists solely in-frame clones and lacks some. The data show roughly 25,000 clones, 69% seen once. No antigen has been assigned to these receptors. The source was CD4+ T cells from PBMCs cultured with SARS-CoV-2 spike peptides, collected before COVID-19 vaccination. The receptors originated from a human donor who had a prior SARS-CoV-2 infection. Both conserved end residues are part of each CDR3. Fields, in order: D gene, V gene, J gene, CDR3 protein. The D gene is left open where the match is weak.

>-|TRBV7-2|TRBJ2-1
CASSRLTNNEQFF
>TRBD1|TRBV3-1/TRBV3-2|TRBJ1-1
CASSQAPGQGLAFF
>-|TRBV18|TRBJ1-3
CASSQYQGSGNTIYF
>-|TRBV19|TRBJ1-5
CASSRGEGGQPQHF
>-|TRBV4-2|TRBJ2-2
CASSQKTSMNTGELFF
>-|TRBV28|TRBJ1-2
CASADSNYGYTF
>-|TRBV11-2|TRBJ2-1
CASSSTVYNEQFF
>-|TRBV5-5|TRBJ1-2
CASSLARGGGYTF
>TRBD1|TRBV2|TRBJ2-2
CASFPKPGTANTGELFF
>-|TRBV11-3|TRBJ2-7
CASSLTLNDSYEQYF
>-|TRBV7-8|TRBJ1-6
CASSPLGGLDNSPLHF
>-|TRBV5-1|TRBJ2-3
CASSLGGVGGDTQYF
>TRBD1|TRBV6-1|TRBJ1-2
CASSEAITGGPFNYGYTF
>TRBD2|TRBV4-1|TRBJ2-3
CASSQDPSLAGVGTQYF
>-|TRBV3-1/TRBV3-2|TRBJ2-7
CASSRSSSSYEQYF
>-|TRBV18|TRBJ2-3
CASTYGNTDTQYF
>-|TRBV12-3/TRBV12-4|TRBJ1-5
CASSLELAQPQHF
>TRBD2|TRBV5-8|TRBJ2-2
CASSQVVTSLNTGELFF
>-|TRBV20-1|TRBJ2-3
CSASRHGGSTDTQYF
>TRBD1|TRBV6-5|TRBJ1-1
CASSYAPGQGEAFF
>TRBD1|TRBV18|TRBJ1-2
CASSPDGQGARGYTF
>-|TRBV11-2|TRBJ1-1
CASSSWGTEAFF
>TRBD1|TRBV19|TRBJ1-5
CASSHLGTESNQPQHF
>-|TRBV12-3/TRBV12-4|TRBJ2-7
CASSLVAREQYF
>TRBD1|TRBV27|TRBJ2-7
CASSPDRGVWEQYF
>TRBD1|TRBV19|TRBJ1-2
CATSPIGAGGLYGYTF
>-|TRBV9|TRBJ2-1
CASSFNTGEGEQFF
>TRBD1|TRBV20-1|TRBJ2-7
CSASLGTGGREQYF
>TRBD1|TRBV18|TRBJ2-2
CASSPLGQGNTGELFF
>TRBD1|TRBV18|TRBJ1-2
CASSGTGGNANYGYTF
>-|TRBV19|TRBJ1-1
CASSIRGRTNTEAFF
>-|TRBV12-3/TRBV12-4|TRBJ2-4
CASSFSSAGIQYF
>TRBD1|TRBV5-1|TRBJ1-6
CASSWDRAGSPLHF
>-|TRBV21-1|TRBJ1-1
CASSGRVRGVNTEAFF
>TRBD2|TRBV7-3|TRBJ2-1
CASSFPPPGTSGRNSYNEQFF
>-|TRBV28|TRBJ1-2
CASSLLEVGGSAGGYTF
>TRBD2|TRBV18|TRBJ2-1
CASSPPGGGTYNEQFF
>TRBD2|TRBV6-6|TRBJ2-1
CASRSGTSGIYNEQFF
>-|TRBV19|TRBJ1-4
CASSIDWWGEKLFF
>-|TRBV21-1|TRBJ2-2
CASSARDNANTGELFF
>-|TRBV2|TRBJ1-4
CASRSWDRREKLFF
>-|TRBV3-1/TRBV3-2|TRBJ1-1
CASSPRSRPMNTEAFF
>-|TRBV7-9|TRBJ1-2
CASSSLGAAYGYTF